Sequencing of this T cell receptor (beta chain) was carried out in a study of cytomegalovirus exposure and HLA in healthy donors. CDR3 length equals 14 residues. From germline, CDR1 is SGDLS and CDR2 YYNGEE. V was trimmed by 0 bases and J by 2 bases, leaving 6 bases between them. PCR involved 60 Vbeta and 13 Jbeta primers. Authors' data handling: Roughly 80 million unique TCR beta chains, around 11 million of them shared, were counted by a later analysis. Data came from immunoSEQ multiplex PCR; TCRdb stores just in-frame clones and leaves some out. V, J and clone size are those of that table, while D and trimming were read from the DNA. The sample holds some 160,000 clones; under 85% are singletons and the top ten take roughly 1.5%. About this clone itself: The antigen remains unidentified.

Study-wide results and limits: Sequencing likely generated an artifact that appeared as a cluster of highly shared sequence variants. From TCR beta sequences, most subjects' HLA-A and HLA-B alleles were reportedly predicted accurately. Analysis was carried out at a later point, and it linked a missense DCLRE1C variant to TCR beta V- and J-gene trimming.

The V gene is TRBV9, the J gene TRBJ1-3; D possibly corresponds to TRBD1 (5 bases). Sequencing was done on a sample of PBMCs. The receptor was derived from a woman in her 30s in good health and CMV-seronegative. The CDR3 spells CASSVVTAGNTIYF. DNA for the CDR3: TGTGCCAGCAGCGTAGTGACAGCTGGAAACACCATATATTTT.